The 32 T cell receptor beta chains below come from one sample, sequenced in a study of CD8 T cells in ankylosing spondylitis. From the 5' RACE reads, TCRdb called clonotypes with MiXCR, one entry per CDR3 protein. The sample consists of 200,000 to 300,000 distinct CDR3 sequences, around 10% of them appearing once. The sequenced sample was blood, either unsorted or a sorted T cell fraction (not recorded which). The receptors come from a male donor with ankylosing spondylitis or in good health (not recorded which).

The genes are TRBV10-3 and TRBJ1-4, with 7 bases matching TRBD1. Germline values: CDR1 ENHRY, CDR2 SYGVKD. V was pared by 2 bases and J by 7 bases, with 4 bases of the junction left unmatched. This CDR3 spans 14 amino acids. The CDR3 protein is CAISEAGGLEKLFF. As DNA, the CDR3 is TGTGCCATCAGTGAGGCAGGGGGACTTGAAAAACTGTTTTTT.

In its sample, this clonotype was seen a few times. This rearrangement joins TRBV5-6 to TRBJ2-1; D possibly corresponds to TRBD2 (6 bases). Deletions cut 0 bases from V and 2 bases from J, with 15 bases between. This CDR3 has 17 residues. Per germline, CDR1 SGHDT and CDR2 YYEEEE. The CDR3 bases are TGTGCCAGCAGCTTGGCCCTGGCGGGACGCCCCTACAATGAGCAGTTCTTC. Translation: CASSLALAGRPYNEQFF.

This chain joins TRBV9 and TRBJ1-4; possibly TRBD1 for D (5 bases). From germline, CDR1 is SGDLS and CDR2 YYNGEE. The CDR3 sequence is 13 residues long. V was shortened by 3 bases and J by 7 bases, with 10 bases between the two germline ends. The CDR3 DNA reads TGTGCCAGCAGCGGGTCAGGGAGTGAAAAACTGTTTTTT. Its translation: CASSGSGSEKLFF. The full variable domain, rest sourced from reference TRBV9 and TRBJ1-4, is DSGVTQTPKHLITATGQRVTLRCSPRSGDLSVYWYQQSLDQGLQFLIQYYNGEERAKGNILERFSAQQFPDLHSELNLSSLELGDSALYFCASSGSGSEKLFFGSGTQLSVL.

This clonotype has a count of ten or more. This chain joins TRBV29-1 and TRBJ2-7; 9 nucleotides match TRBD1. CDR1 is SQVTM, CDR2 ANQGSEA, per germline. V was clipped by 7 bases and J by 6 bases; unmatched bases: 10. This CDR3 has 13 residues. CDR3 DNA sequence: TGCAGCGCCAGGACAGGGGATCTTTCCGAGCAGTACTTC. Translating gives CSARTGDLSEQYF.

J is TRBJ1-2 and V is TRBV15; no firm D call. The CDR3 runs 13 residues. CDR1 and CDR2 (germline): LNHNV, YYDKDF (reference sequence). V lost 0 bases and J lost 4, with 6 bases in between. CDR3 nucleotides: TGTGCCACCAGCAGAGATTCGGTCTATGGCTACACCTTC. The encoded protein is CATSRDSVYGYTF. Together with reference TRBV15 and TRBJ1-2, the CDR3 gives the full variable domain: DAMVIQNPRYQVTQFGKPVTLSCSQTLNHNVMYWYQQKSSQAPKLLFHYYDKDFNNEADTPDNFQSRRPNTSFCFLDIRSPGLGDTAMYLCATSRDSVYGYTFGSGTRLTVV.

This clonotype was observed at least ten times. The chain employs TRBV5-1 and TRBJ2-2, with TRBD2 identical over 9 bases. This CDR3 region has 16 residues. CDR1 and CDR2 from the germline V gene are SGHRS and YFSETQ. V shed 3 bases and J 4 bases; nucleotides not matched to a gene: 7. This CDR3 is CASSSRGTSSTGELFF. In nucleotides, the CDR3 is TGCGCCAGCAGCTCCAGGGGGACTAGCAGCACCGGGGAGCTGTTTTTT.

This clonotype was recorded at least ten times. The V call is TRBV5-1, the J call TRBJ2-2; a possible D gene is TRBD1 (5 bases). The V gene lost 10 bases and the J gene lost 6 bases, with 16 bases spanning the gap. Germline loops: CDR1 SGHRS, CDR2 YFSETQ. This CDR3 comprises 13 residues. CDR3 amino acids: CAGSKGVAGELFF. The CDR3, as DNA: TGCGCCGGGTCAAAAGGGGTTGCCGGGGAGCTGTTTTTT.

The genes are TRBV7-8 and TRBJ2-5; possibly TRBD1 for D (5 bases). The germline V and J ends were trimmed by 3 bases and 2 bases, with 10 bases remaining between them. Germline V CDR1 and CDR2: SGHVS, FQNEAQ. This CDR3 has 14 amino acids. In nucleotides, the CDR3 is TGTGCCAGCAGCTTGGCAGGGCTTCAAGAGACCCAGTACTTC. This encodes CASSLAGLQETQYF.

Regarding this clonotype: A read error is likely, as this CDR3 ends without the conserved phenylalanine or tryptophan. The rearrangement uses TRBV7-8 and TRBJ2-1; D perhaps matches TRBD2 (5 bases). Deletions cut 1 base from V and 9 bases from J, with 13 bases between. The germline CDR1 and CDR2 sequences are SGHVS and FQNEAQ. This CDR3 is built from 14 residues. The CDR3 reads CASSLGGLSGEQFL. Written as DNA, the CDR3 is TGTGCCAGCAGCTTAGGCGGCTTAAGCGGTGAGCAGTTCCTC.

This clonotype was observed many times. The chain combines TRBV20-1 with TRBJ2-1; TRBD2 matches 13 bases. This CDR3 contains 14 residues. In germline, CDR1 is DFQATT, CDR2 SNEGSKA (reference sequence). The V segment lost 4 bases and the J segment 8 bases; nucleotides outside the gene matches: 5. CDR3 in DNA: TGCAGTGCTAAGGGACTAGCGGGAATAGATGAGCAGTTCTTC. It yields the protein CSAKGLAGIDEQFF.

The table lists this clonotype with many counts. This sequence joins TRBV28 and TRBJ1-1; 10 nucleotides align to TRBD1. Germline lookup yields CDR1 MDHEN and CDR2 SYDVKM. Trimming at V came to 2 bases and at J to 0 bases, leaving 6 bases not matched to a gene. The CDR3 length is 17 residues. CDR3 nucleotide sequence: TGTGCCAGCAGTTTACACGACAGGGGGCTAATGAACACTGAAGCTTTCTTT. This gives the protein CASSLHDRGLMNTEAFF.

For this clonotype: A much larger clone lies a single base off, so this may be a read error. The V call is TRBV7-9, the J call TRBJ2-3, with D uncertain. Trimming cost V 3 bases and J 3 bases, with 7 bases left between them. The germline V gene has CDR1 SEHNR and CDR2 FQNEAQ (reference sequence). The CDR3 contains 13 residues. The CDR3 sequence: CASSFIGTDTQYF. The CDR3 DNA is TGTGCCAGCAGCTTTATTGGAACAGATACGCAGTATTTT.

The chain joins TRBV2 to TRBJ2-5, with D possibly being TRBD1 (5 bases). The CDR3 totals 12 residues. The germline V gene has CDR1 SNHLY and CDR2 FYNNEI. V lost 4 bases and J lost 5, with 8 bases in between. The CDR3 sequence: CASSAGFETQYF. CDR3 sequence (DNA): TGTGCCAGCAGTGCAGGGTTCGAGACCCAGTACTTC.

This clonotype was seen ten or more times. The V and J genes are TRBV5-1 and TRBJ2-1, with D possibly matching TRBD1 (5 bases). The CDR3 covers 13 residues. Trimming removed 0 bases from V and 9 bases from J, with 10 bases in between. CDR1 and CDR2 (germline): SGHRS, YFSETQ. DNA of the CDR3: TGCGCCAGCAGCTTGGGACAGTCTGCTGAGCAGTTCTTC. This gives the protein CASSLGQSAEQFF.

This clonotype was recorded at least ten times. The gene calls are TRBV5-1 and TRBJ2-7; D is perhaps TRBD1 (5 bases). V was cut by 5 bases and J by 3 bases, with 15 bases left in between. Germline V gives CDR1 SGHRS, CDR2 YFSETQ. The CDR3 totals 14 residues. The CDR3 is CASSVQGHGYEQYF. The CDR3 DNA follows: TGCGCCAGCAGTGTTCAGGGTCACGGCTACGAGCAGTACTTC.

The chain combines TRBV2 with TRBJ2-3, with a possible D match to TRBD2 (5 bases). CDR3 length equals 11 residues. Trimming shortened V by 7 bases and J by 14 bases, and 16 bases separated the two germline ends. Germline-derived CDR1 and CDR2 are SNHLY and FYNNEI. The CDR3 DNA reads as TGTGCCAGCAAGGAAACTGCCGGGGTGTATTTT. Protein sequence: CASKETAGVYF.

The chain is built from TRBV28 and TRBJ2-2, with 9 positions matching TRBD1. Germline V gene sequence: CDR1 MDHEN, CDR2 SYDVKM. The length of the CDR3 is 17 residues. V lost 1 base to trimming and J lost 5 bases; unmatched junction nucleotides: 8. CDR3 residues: CASSLLMWDRDTGELFF. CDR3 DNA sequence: TGTGCCAGCAGTTTATTAATGTGGGACAGGGATACCGGGGAGCTGTTTTTT.

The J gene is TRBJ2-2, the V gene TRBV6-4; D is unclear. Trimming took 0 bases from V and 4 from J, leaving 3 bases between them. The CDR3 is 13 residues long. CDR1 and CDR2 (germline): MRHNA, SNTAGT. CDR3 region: CASSDSATGELFF. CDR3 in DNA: TGTGCCAGCAGTGACTCCGCCACCGGGGAGCTGTTTTTT.

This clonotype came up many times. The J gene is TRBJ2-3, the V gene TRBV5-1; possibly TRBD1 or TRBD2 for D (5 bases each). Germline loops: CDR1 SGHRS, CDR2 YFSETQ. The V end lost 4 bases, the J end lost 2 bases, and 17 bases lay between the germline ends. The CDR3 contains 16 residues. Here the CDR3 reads CASSIQGDTLTDTQYF. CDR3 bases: TGCGCCAGCAGCATTCAGGGAGATACCCTCACAGATACGCAGTATTTT.

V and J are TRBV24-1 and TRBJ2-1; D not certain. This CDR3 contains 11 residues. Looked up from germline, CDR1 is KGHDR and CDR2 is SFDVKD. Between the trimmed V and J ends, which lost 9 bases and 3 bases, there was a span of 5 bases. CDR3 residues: CATGYYNEQFF. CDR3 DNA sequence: TGTGCCACCGGCTACTACAATGAGCAGTTCTTC.

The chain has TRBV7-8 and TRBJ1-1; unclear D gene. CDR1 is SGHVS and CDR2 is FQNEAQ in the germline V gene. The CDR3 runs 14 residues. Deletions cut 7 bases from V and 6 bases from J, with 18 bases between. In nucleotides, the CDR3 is TGTGCCAGCACCCCTTTAGGTGGTTCTCCTGAAGCTTTCTTT. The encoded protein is CASTPLGGSPEAFF.

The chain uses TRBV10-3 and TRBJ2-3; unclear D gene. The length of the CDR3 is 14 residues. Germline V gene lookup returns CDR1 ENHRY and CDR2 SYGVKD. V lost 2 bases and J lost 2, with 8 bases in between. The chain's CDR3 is CAISEVAITDTQYF. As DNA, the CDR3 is TGTGCCATCAGTGAGGTAGCCATCACAGATACGCAGTATTTT.

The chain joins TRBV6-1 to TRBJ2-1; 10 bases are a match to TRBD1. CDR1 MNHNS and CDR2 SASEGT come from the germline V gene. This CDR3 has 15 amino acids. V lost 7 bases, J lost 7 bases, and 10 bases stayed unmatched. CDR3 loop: CASTKSPGQGNEQFF. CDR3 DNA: TGTGCCAGCACCAAGTCTCCGGGACAGGGGAATGAGCAGTTCTTC.

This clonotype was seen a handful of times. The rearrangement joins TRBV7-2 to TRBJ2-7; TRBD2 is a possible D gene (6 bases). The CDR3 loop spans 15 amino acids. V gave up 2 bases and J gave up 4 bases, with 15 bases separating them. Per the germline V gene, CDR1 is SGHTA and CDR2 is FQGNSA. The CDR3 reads CASSLSRGAGYEQYF. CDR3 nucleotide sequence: TGTGCCAGCAGCTTATCGAGGGGCGCGGGATACGAGCAGTACTTC.

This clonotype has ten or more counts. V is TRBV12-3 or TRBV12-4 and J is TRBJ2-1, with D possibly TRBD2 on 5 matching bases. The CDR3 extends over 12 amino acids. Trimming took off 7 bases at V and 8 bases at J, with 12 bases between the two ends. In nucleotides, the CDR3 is TGTGCCAGCACCTCGGGGATCCATGAGCAGTTCTTC. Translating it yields CASTSGIHEQFF.

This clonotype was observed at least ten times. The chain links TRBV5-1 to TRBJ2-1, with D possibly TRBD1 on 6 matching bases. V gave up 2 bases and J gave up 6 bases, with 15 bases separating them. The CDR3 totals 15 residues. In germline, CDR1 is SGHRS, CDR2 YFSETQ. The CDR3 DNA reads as TGCGCCAGCAGCTTTGGTATGGGGGCAGTCAATGAGCAGTTCTTC. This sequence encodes CASSFGMGAVNEQFF.

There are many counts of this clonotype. CDR3 amino acids: CASSRPGRGNEKLFF. DNA of the CDR3: TGCGCCAGCAGCCGTCCGGGCAGAGGTAATGAAAAACTGTTTTTT. V and J are TRBV5-1 and TRBJ1-4, with D uncertain. Germline V gene data show CDR1 as SGHRS and CDR2 as YFSETQ. This CDR3 has 15 residues. V lost 4 bases, J lost 4 bases, and 14 bases lay in between.

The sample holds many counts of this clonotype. The CDR3 reads CSAKNRGNYEQYF. CDR3 nucleotides: TGCAGTGCTAAAAACCGGGGGAACTACGAGCAGTACTTC. The rearrangement links TRBV20-1 to TRBJ2-7; a weak D match, TRBD2 (6 bases). This CDR3 has 13 amino acids. V lost 4 bases and J lost 3, with 13 bases in between. Germline CDR1 DFQATT, CDR2 SNEGSKA (reference sequence).

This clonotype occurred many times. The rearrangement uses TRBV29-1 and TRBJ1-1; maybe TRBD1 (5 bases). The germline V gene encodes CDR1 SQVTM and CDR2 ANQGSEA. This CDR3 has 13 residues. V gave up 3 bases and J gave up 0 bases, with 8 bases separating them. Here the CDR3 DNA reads TGCAGCGTTGAGAAGGGGCTGAACACTGAAGCTTTCTTT. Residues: CSVEKGLNTEAFF.

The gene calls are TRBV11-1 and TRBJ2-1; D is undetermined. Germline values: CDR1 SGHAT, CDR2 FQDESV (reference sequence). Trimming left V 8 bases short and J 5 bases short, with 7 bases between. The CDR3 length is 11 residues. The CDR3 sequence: CASAGNNEQFF. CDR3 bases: TGTGCCAGCGCAGGTAACAATGAGCAGTTCTTC.

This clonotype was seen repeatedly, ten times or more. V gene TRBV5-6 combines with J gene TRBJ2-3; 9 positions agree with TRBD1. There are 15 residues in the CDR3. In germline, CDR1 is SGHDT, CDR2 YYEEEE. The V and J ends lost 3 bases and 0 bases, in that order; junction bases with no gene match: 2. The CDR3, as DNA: TGTGCCAGCAGCTGGGGGACAGGGAGCACAGATACGCAGTATTTT. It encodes CASSWGTGSTDTQYF.

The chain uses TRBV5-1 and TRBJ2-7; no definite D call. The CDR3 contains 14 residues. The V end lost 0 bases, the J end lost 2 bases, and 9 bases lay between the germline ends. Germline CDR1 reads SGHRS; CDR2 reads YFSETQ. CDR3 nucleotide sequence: TGCGCCAGCAGCTTGGAAGTTGCCACCTACGAGCAGTACTTC. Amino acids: CASSLEVATYEQYF.